This TCR beta chain derives from a study of CXCR3-negative and CXCR3-positive naive CD8 T cells. Overall study results and limits: The study found that naive CXCR3-negative and CXCR3-positive cells shared TRBV-TRBJ usage, while memory cells differed.

A CD45RO-CCR7+CD27+CD95- phenotype identified naive CD8+ T cells. It was by 5' RACE with UMI labels that the TRB cDNA libraries were prepared. TCRdb reanalyzed the 5' RACE reads and collapses them to one entry per CDR3 protein, without DNA. Its table lists roughly 70,000 distinct CDR3 sequences. The CDR3 runs to 15 residues. CDR1 and CDR2 from the germline V gene are SGDLS and YYNGEE. On this clonotype itself: Antigen unknown.

This sequence joins TRBV9 and TRBJ1-5; TCRdb calls TRBD1, which cannot be checked without DNA. The clonotype was recovered from a human donor in good health. Some clones in this sample may be carry-over from other donors' samples. Material for sequencing was naive CXCR3- CD8+ T cells from blood. Subset noted: CD45RO-CCR7+CD27+CD95- naive CD8+ T cells lacking CXCR3 (TNR3-). This CDR3 is CASSPGTGGVEPQHF.